The subject of this entry is one T cell receptor (beta chain). Its specificity is not known. Germline CDR1 is MNHEY and CDR2 is SMNVEV (reference sequence). CDR3 size: 15 residues. V lost 0 bases and J lost 9, with 15 bases in between. General observations from the study: Tumor Tregs overlapped most with tumor, then blood, naive CD4+ cells.

After constant-region reverse-primer amplification, full-length variable regions underwent semi-nested PCR with Nested Universal Primer A. MiXCR was run by TCRdb on the 5' RACE reads, yielding one entry per CDR3 protein. Of thousands of distinct CDR3 sequences listed, about half are singletons. Tregs were sorted as CD4+CD25+CD127-/low cells. The chain is built from TRBV27 and TRBJ2-1, with D tentatively TRBD1 or TRBD2 (5 bases each). The receptor was isolated from a female donor with breast cancer. Input material: Tregs sorted from a lymph node. In nucleotides, the CDR3 is TGTGCCAGCAGTTTATCGATCTTGGGGGTAGGTGAGCAGTTCTTC. Translated: CASSLSILGVGEQFF.